Each of the 25 T cell receptor beta chains below was sequenced from the same sample in a study of cytomegalovirus exposure and HLA in healthy donors. It was with 60 Vbeta and 13 Jbeta primers that the PCR ran. Assay: immunoSEQ multiplex PCR; the TCRdb copy retains only in-frame clones and omits some. The repertoire holds 90,000 to 110,000 clones, with 81% as singletons. The sequenced material came from PBMCs. These TCRs come from a woman aged 30 to 39 in good health and CMV-seronegative.

This clone was seen a handful of times. J is TRBJ1-2 and V is TRBV10-3, with TRBD1 identical over 12 bases. Germline V lookup: CDR1 ENHRY, CDR2 SYGVKD. The V gene end was trimmed by 5 bases and the J gene end by 4 bases; junction bases not matched to a gene: 5. The CDR3 sequence is 15 residues long. The CDR3, as DNA: TGTGCCATCAGTAACCCGGGACAGGGGGCCTATGGCTACACCTTC. It encodes CAISNPGQGAYGYTF.

The chain has TRBV6-1 and TRBJ1-6; 9 nucleotides line up with TRBD1. Looked up from germline, CDR1 is MNHNS and CDR2 is SASEGT. The CDR3 runs to 13 residues. V dropped 11 bases and J dropped 7; count of bases not matched to a gene: 6. The CDR3 DNA follows: TGTGCCTGCGGGACAGGGTTGAATTCACCCCTCCACTTT. Its translation: CACGTGLNSPLHF.

The chain carries TRBV4-1 and TRBJ2-3, with D unclear. Trimming pared 2 bases from V and 0 bases from J, leaving 6 bases between. From germline, CDR1 is MGHRA and CDR2 YSYEKL. This CDR3 comprises 14 residues. The CDR3 loop is CASSQPTSTDTQYF. The DNA of the CDR3 is TGCGCCAGCAGCCAACCGACTAGCACAGATACGCAGTATTTT.

The table lists this clone with a count of one. The J gene is TRBJ1-2, the V gene TRBV2; a possible D gene is TRBD1 (5 bases). V dropped 4 bases and J dropped 4 bases, with 13 bases sitting between them. This CDR3 comprises 14 residues. Germline assignment: CDR1 SNHLY and CDR2 FYNNEI. This CDR3 reads CASSVGRQSYGYTF. In nucleotides, the CDR3 is TGTGCCAGCAGTGTGGGGCGACAGAGCTATGGCTACACCTTC.

This chain links TRBV18 with TRBJ1-1; possibly TRBD1 for D (5 bases). CDR3 length: 13 amino acids. V lost 5 bases to trimming and J lost 1 base, with 8 bases between them. Germline assignment: CDR1 KGHSH and CDR2 LQKENI. CDR3 nucleotide sequence: TGTGCCAGCTCAAAACAGGAGAACACTGAAGCTTTCTTT. Its translation: CASSKQENTEAFF.

The V and J genes are TRBV7-9 and TRBJ2-7, with D maybe TRBD2 (6 bases). V lost 4 bases to trimming and J lost 3 bases, with 16 bases between them. The CDR3 runs to 15 residues. Germline V CDR1 and CDR2: SEHNR, FQNEAQ (reference sequence). CDR3 protein: CASSSPRTSRYEQYF. CDR3 bases: TGTGCCAGCAGCTCTCCGCGTACTAGCCGCTACGAGCAGTACTTC.

The chain employs TRBV28 and TRBJ1-4, with D uncertain. Germline values: CDR1 MDHEN, CDR2 SYDVKM. The germline V and J ends were trimmed by 5 bases and 0 bases, with 16 bases remaining between them. The CDR3 has 17 amino acids. For the CDR3, the DNA is TGTGCCAGCAGTCCCTTAGGGCGGGGTCCAACTAATGAAAAACTGTTTTTT. Its protein is CASSPLGRGPTNEKLFF.

V is TRBV4-1 and J is TRBJ2-1; TRBD2 matches at 11 bases. This CDR3 is built from 14 residues. The germline V gene has CDR1 MGHRA and CDR2 YSYEKL. V dropped 6 bases and J dropped 6; count of bases not matched to a gene: 4. CDR3 in DNA: TGCGCCAGCAGTAGACTAGCGGGACTCAATGAGCAGTTCTTC. It specifies CASSRLAGLNEQFF.

V and J are TRBV29-1 and TRBJ2-3; TRBD1 might be the D (5 bases). The CDR3 has 12 amino acids. The germline gives CDR1 SQVTM, CDR2 ANQGSEA. The V and J ends lost 6 bases and 2 bases respectively, with 9 bases between them. CDR3 nucleotide sequence: TGCAGCGTGTGGGGCGACACAGATACGCAGTATTTT. As protein: CSVWGDTDTQYF.

The CDR3 sequence is CASSQDSRDRGWNEQFF. DNA for the CDR3: TGCGCCAGCAGCCAAGATTCAAGGGACAGGGGATGGAATGAGCAGTTCTTC. The genes are TRBV4-1 and TRBJ2-1; TRBD1 aligns across 10 bases. Germline V gene lookup returns CDR1 MGHRA and CDR2 YSYEKL. J gave up 7 bases and V 0 bases, and 9 bases lay outside the gene matches. This CDR3 has 17 amino acids.

The sample holds a few counts of this clone. V gene TRBV5-5 combines with J gene TRBJ2-2; D uncertain. Looked up from germline, CDR1 is SGHKS and CDR2 is YYEKEE (reference sequence). The ends were cut back, 4 bases at V and 4 bases at J, with 17 bases in the middle. The CDR3 covers 16 residues. CDR3 sequence: CASSPSMETFTGELFF. CDR3 sequence (DNA): TGTGCCAGCAGCCCGTCGATGGAGACCTTCACCGGGGAGCTGTTTTTT.

The V call is TRBV19, the J call TRBJ2-1, with a tentative D call TRBD2 (5 bases). The length of the CDR3 is 15 residues. Germline-derived CDR1 and CDR2 are LNHDA and SQIVND (reference sequence). Trimming pared 0 bases from V and 9 bases from J, leaving 15 bases between. The CDR3 reads CASSIDWTLGSEQFF. As DNA, the CDR3 is TGTGCCAGTAGTATAGATTGGACCCTGGGGAGTGAGCAGTTCTTC.

This chain links TRBV18 with TRBJ1-1; possible D gene TRBD1, 5 bases. Trimming removed 2 bases from V and 1 base from J, with 8 bases in between. The CDR3 sequence is 14 residues long. Germline assignment: CDR1 KGHSH and CDR2 LQKENI. The CDR3 DNA is TGTGCCAGCTCACCATTGGGGGGGAACACTGAAGCTTTCTTT. Its translation is CASSPLGGNTEAFF.

The chain is built from TRBV10-1 and TRBJ2-3; 10 bases agree with TRBD1. V shed 9 bases, J shed 2 bases, and the junction held 14 bases outside the gene matches. The germline V gene has CDR1 WNHNN and CDR2 SYGVQD (reference sequence). The CDR3 totals 17 residues. CDR3 nucleotide sequence: TGCGCCAGGCGGCCCCTGGGACAGGGGAGAACCACAGATACGCAGTATTTT. Translated: CARRPLGQGRTTDTQYF.

V usage is TRBV19 and J usage is TRBJ2-1; TRBD1 agrees at 7 bases. Looked up from germline, CDR1 is LNHDA and CDR2 is SQIVND (reference sequence). There are 15 residues in the CDR3. The ends lost 3 bases at V and 8 bases at J; junction bases unmatched: 10. In DNA, the CDR3 is TGTGCCAGTAGTATCGGACAGGTCGTGGTGGATGAGCAGTTCTTC. Translation: CASSIGQVVVDEQFF.

The chain carries TRBV5-3 and TRBJ2-3; 8 bases are shared with TRBD2. TRBV5-3 is assigned to the ORF class and has an uncertain function. V dropped 2 bases and J dropped 4; count of bases not matched to a gene: 18. This CDR3 contains 19 residues. CDR3 DNA sequence: TGTGCCAGAAGCTTTCAGACCGCGGGAGGCTATGAAACATCAGATACGCAGTATTTT. Its translation is CARSFQTAGGYETSDTQYF.

This chain connects TRBV7-2 to TRBJ2-3, with a weak D call TRBD2 (5 bases). V lost 1 base to trimming and J lost 7 bases, with 12 bases between them. The CDR3 is 14 amino acids. In germline, CDR1 is SGHTA, CDR2 FQGNSA. CDR3 amino acids: CASSLDEGINTQYF. The CDR3 region has the DNA TGTGCCAGCAGCTTAGATGAGGGTATCAATACGCAGTATTTT.

The chain couples TRBV6-1 to TRBJ2-2, with TRBD2 matching over 10 bases. Germline values: CDR1 MNHNS, CDR2 SASEGT. This CDR3 is 16 amino acids long. V was clipped by 4 bases and J by 7 bases; unmatched bases: 9. In DNA, the CDR3 is TGTGCCAGCAGTGGCCGGGCTAGCGGGAGACTCGGGGAGCTGTTTTTT. Translation gives CASSGRASGRLGELFF.

The chain combines TRBV15 with TRBJ2-7, with 10 bases matching TRBD2. The CDR3 has 15 residues. The V segment lost 1 base and the J segment 3 bases; nucleotides outside the gene matches: 3. Per germline, CDR1 LNHNV and CDR2 YYDKDF (reference sequence). The CDR3 coding sequence is TGTGCCACCAGCAGAGGGACTAGCGGTGACTACGAGCAGTACTTC. Amino acids: CATSRGTSGDYEQYF.

The CDR3 DNA reads TGTGCCAGCAGCAGACTAGCGGGAACTTACGAGCAGTACTTC. Amino acids: CASSRLAGTYEQYF. V is TRBV13 and J is TRBJ2-7, with 11 bases aligning to TRBD2. V gave up 5 bases and J gave up 4 bases; unmatched junction bases: 4. In germline, CDR1 is PRHDT, CDR2 FYEKMQ (reference sequence). The CDR3 contains 14 residues.

This sequence joins TRBV27 and TRBJ2-7; TRBD2 matches 7 bases. V shed 4 bases and J 2 bases; nucleotides not matched to a gene: 8. There are 15 residues in the CDR3. Germline CDR1 MNHEY, CDR2 SMNVEV (reference sequence). The CDR3 here is CASSSPSGTTYEQYF. The DNA of the CDR3 is TGTGCCAGCAGTTCGCCCTCCGGGACTACCTACGAGCAGTACTTC.

This clone occurred once. This chain connects TRBV5-1 to TRBJ1-5; D might be TRBD1 (5 bases). Germline-derived CDR1 and CDR2 are SGHRS and YFSETQ. Trimming took 2 bases from V and 2 from J, leaving 14 bases between them. This CDR3 has 16 amino acids. CDR3 protein: CASSLGEGSRNQPQHF. The CDR3 DNA is TGCGCCAGCAGCTTAGGGGAGGGGAGTCGCAATCAGCCCCAGCATTTT.

CDR3 bases: TGTGCCAGCAGTGAAGTGGGGCAGACAAATTCACCCCTCCACTTT. The encoded protein is CASSEVGQTNSPLHF. This chain uses TRBV2 with TRBJ1-6, with D possibly matching TRBD1 (5 bases). The CDR3 is made up of 15 amino acids. V dropped 1 base and J dropped 7 bases, with 11 bases sitting between them. The germline V gene has CDR1 SNHLY and CDR2 FYNNEI.

The chain employs TRBV4-1 and TRBJ2-2; 10 positions agree with TRBD2. V shed 4 bases, J shed 1 base, and the junction held 0 bases outside the gene matches. The CDR3 is 15 amino acids. The germline V gene has CDR1 MGHRA and CDR2 YSYEKL. CDR3 DNA: TGCGCCAGCAGCCGGACTAGCGGGAACACCGGGGAGCTGTTTTTT. Its translation: CASSRTSGNTGELFF.

The chain couples TRBV5-1 to TRBJ1-3; D remains ambiguous. Germline V lookup: CDR1 SGHRS, CDR2 YFSETQ. The CDR3 contains 16 residues. V lost 0 bases, J lost 2 bases, and 12 bases lay in between. The CDR3 coding sequence is TGCGCCAGCAGCTTGGGGGGAGTTATAGCTGGAAACACCATATATTTT. Its translation is CASSLGGVIAGNTIYF. Together with reference TRBV5-1 and TRBJ1-3, the CDR3 gives the full variable domain: KAGVTQTPRYLIKTRGQQVTLSCSPISGHRSVSWYQQTPGQGLQFLFEYFSETQRNKGNFPGRFSGRQFSNSRSEMNVSTLELGDSALYLCASSLGGVIAGNTIYFGEGSWLTVV.